This TCR beta chain was captured by sequencing in a study of cytomegalovirus exposure and HLA in healthy donors. Study-level background: Drawn from HLA-typed donors, approximately 86 million unique TCRs were held in an early data release. Of the donors genotyped, some 400 in all, around 77% fell in the Caucasian-associated ancestry cluster. General observations from the study: Researchers reported that a few CMV-associated chains were confirmed in vitro as CMV antigen-specific.

PCR primers comprised 60 Vbeta and 13 Jbeta primers. Sequenced by immunoSEQ multiplex PCR; TCRdb stores in-frame clones only, minus some. The sample includes about 240,000 clones, roughly 81% seen only once; the top ten take 0.24%. Per the germline V gene, CDR1 is SGHNT and CDR2 is YYREEE (reference sequence). Trimming removed 0 bases from V and 0 bases from J; junction bases left unmatched: 2. This CDR3 contains 16 residues. Details on this clone: What it binds is unknown.

This TCR was recovered from a girl aged 2-10 years in good health and CMV-seronegative. The J gene is TRBJ2-1, the V gene TRBV5-4, with TRBD1 matching over 8 bases. The source material was PBMCs. The CDR3 loop reads CASSLVGQGSYNEQFF. DNA of the CDR3: TGTGCCAGCAGCTTGGTCGGACAGGGCTCCTACAATGAGCAGTTCTTC.